These 32 T cell receptor beta chains were sequenced from one sample in a study of cytomegalovirus exposure and HLA in healthy donors. In the PCR, 60 Vbeta and 13 Jbeta primers were used. Assay used: immunoSEQ multiplex PCR; TCRdb lists only in-frame clones, some missing. The data show roughly 110,000 clones, 82% seen once. The sequenced sample consisted of PBMCs. The receptors were sampled from a man younger than 40 in good health and CMV-seropositive.

The V gene is TRBV7-3, the J gene TRBJ2-2; 7 nucleotides match TRBD2. The CDR3 is 13 residues long. Looked up from germline, CDR1 is SGHTA and CDR2 is FQGTGA. Trimming cost V 4 bases and J 5 bases; bases outside gene matches: 1. The CDR3 DNA follows: TGTGCCAGCAGCTCGGGGGGAACCGGGGAGCTGTTTTTT. Protein product: CASSSGGTGELFF.

The gene calls are TRBV12-5 and TRBJ2-7; D may be TRBD1 (6 bases). The CDR3 spans 13 residues. Germline lookup yields CDR1 LGHNT and CDR2 FRNRAP. Between the trimmed V and J ends, which lost 4 bases and 5 bases, there was a span of 12 bases. CDR3 nucleotides: TGTGCTAGTGGTTCTGGACAGCCCGACGAGCAGTACTTC. Translating gives CASGSGQPDEQYF.

This clone has more than one count but fewer than ten. The junction departs from germline at one end; a sequencing error may be responsible. This rearrangement joins TRBV6-1 to TRBJ2-1, with D possibly being TRBD2 (5 bases). This CDR3 has 15 amino acids. Per germline, CDR1 MNHNS and CDR2 SASEGT. CDR3 region: CASREAPSLGNEQFF. The CDR3 coding sequence is TGTGCCAGCAGGGAAGCCCCTAGCCTGGGCAATGAGCAGTTCTTC.

CDR3 DNA sequence: TGCGCCAGCAGTGGTGAGCGGGGGGTCTACAATGAGCAGTTCTTC. It encodes CASSGERGVYNEQFF. The chain joins TRBV10-1 to TRBJ2-1; 9 nucleotides line up with TRBD2. The CDR3 is 15 residues long. The trim removed 4 bases at V and 3 bases at J, leaving 4 bases unmatched. The germline gives CDR1 WNHNN, CDR2 SYGVQD (reference sequence).

V gene TRBV11-2 combines with J gene TRBJ2-7; D is possibly TRBD1 (6 bases). Germline V gene sequence: CDR1 SGHAT, CDR2 FQNNGV. The V end lost 5 bases, the J end lost 1 base, and 18 bases lay between the germline ends. This CDR3 is 16 amino acids long. CDR3 nucleotide sequence: TGTGCCAGCAGCACCCGACAGGTTTCTCTTTCCTACGAGCAGTACTTC. Translating it yields CASSTRQVSLSYEQYF.

The CDR3 sequence: CASSSHTGRSYNEQFF. DNA of the CDR3: TGTGCCAGCAGCTCTCATACAGGGAGATCCTACAATGAGCAGTTCTTC. This chain uses TRBV7-3 with TRBJ2-1, with D tentatively TRBD1 (6 bases). The V gene lost 4 bases and the J gene lost 1 base, with 14 bases spanning the gap. CDR1 and CDR2 (germline): SGHTA, FQGTGA. The CDR3 sequence is 16 residues long.

The chain carries TRBV5-1 and TRBJ1-1; D ambiguous. V was shortened by 3 bases and J by 6 bases, with 15 bases between the two germline ends. The CDR3 contains 14 residues. Germline V gives CDR1 SGHRS, CDR2 YFSETQ. In DNA, the CDR3 is TGCGCCAGCAGCTGGACCGGGGAAAAAGCTGAAGCTTTCTTT. Protein product: CASSWTGEKAEAFF. Together with reference TRBV5-1 and TRBJ1-1, the CDR3 gives the full variable domain: KAGVTQTPRYLIKTRGQQVTLSCSPISGHRSVSWYQQTPGQGLQFLFEYFSETQRNKGNFPGRFSGRQFSNSRSEMNVSTLELGDSALYLCASSWTGEKAEAFFGQGTRLTVV.

This clone is a singleton in its sample. The genes are TRBV5-1 and TRBJ2-2, with unresolved D. CDR3 length: 13 residues. Germline V gives CDR1 SGHRS, CDR2 YFSETQ. Trimming took 3 bases from V and 7 from J, leaving 10 bases between them. The CDR3 sequence is CASSSESVGELFF. The DNA of the CDR3 is TGCGCCAGCAGCTCCGAGTCGGTCGGGGAGCTGTTTTTT.

The chain is built from TRBV15 and TRBJ2-5; a weak D match, TRBD2 (7 bases). Germline assignment: CDR1 LNHNV and CDR2 YYDKDF (reference sequence). Trimming took 6 bases from V and 4 from J, leaving 21 bases between them. This CDR3 is built from 16 residues. CDR3 nucleotides: TGTGCCACCAGTCCTGGGCGGGGGCAGGGCGGAGAGACCCAGTACTTC. Encoded protein: CATSPGRGQGGETQYF. The full variable domain, completed using reference TRBV15 and TRBJ2-5, is DAMVIQNPRYQVTQFGKPVTLSCSQTLNHNVMYWYQQKSSQAPKLLFHYYDKDFNNEADTPDNFQSRRPNTSFCFLDIRSPGLGDTAMYLCATSPGRGQGGETQYFGPGTRLLVL.

This rearrangement joins TRBV10-3 to TRBJ2-5; a possible D gene is TRBD1 (5 bases). TRBJ2-7 explains the end of the DNA better; the J call may be wrong. Germline V gives CDR1 ENHRY, CDR2 SYGVKD. The CDR3 is made up of 13 amino acids. In nucleotides, the CDR3 is TGTGCCACAGGGAAGCCAGGTTCCTACGAGCAGTACTTC. Translation: CATGKPGSYEQYF.

This clone occurred a few times. The rearrangement joins TRBV25-1 to TRBJ1-1; possible D gene TRBD1, 6 bases. The CDR3 is 15 amino acids. Germline V gene lookup returns CDR1 MGHDK and CDR2 SYGVNS. V lost 1 base, J lost 7 bases, and 16 bases lay in between. The DNA of the CDR3 is TGTGCCAGCAGTGAATGGGGGCCAGGTAAAGTTGAAGCTTTCTTT. This gives the protein CASSEWGPGKVEAFF.

This clone was counted between two and nine times. The chain uses TRBV9 and TRBJ2-3, with 11 bases that match TRBD1. V lost 0 bases to trimming and J lost 5 bases; unmatched junction nucleotides: 8. This CDR3 spans 17 amino acids. The germline V gene has CDR1 SGDLS and CDR2 YYNGEE. CDR3 DNA: TGTGCCAGCAGCGTAGTAGGCGGGGGGACAGGGGGAGATACGCAGTATTTT. Translated, it gives CASSVVGGGTGGDTQYF. Supplemented by reference TRBV9 and TRBJ2-3, the full variable domain reads DSGVTQTPKHLITATGQRVTLRCSPRSGDLSVYWYQQSLDQGLQFLIQYYNGEERAKGNILERFSAQQFPDLHSELNLSSLELGDSALYFCASSVVGGGTGGDTQYFGPGTRLTVL.

This clone has a handful of counts. The J gene is TRBJ1-5, the V gene TRBV18; D may be TRBD1 (6 bases). The CDR3 runs to 14 residues. Trimming cost V 5 bases and J 7 bases, with 15 bases left between them. Germline V lookup: CDR1 KGHSH, CDR2 LQKENI. The CDR3 DNA follows: TGTGCCAGCTCATTGAACAGGGTGGGCCAGCCCCAGCATTTT. This translates into CASSLNRVGQPQHF.

CDR3 bases: TGTGCCAGCAGTGATGGGGATGGGGCGAATGAGCAGTTCTTC. Translated: CASSDGDGANEQFF. The V gene is TRBV6-1, the J gene TRBJ2-1; D is perhaps TRBD1 (5 bases). This CDR3 has 14 amino acids. V lost 3 bases and J 7 bases, leaving 13 bases between the germline ends. Per germline, CDR1 MNHNS and CDR2 SASEGT.

The V gene is TRBV2, the J gene TRBJ2-7; D is possibly TRBD1 (5 bases). This CDR3 is built from 15 residues. Germline V gives CDR1 SNHLY, CDR2 FYNNEI. V was pared by 5 bases and J by 2 bases, with 16 bases between. The CDR3 DNA is TGTGCCAGCAGTCCCCTAGGGCAGGGTCCCTACGAGCAGTACTTC. It specifies CASSPLGQGPYEQYF.

The chain recombines TRBV2 with TRBJ1-2; TRBD1 might be the D (6 bases). Trimming shortened V by 2 bases and J by 1 base, and 14 bases separated the two germline ends. CDR1 and CDR2 from the germline V gene are SNHLY and FYNNEI. This CDR3 is 16 amino acids long. The CDR3 nucleotides read TGTGCCAGCAGTGAACTCGCAGGGGACCTTAACTATGGCTACACCTTC. Amino acids: CASSELAGDLNYGYTF.

This rearrangement joins TRBV5-1 to TRBJ2-3, with TRBD1 matching 9 bases. J was trimmed by 2 bases and V by 5 bases; bases with no gene match: 6. The CDR3 length is 15 residues. Germline CDR1 SGHRS, CDR2 YFSETQ. CDR3 sequence reads: CASSLTGGFTDTQYF. In nucleotides, the CDR3 is TGCGCCAGCAGTTTGACAGGGGGGTTCACAGATACGCAGTATTTT.

For this clone: A junction end diverges from the germline sequence, so it may reflect a read error. The V call is TRBV9, the J call TRBJ2-6, with 10 bases aligning to TRBD1. The CDR3 runs 18 residues. CDR1 is SGDLS, CDR2 YYNGEE, per germline. Here the CDR3 reads CASSPGGTGVGGANGLTF. The CDR3 DNA sequence: TGTGCCAGCAGCCCGGGAGGGACAGGGGTAGGAGGGGCCAACGGCCTGACTTTC.

Points on this clone: The sample carries other DNA sequences with the same CDR3. This sequence joins TRBV11-3 and TRBJ1-6; D possibly corresponds to TRBD1 (6 bases). The CDR3 has 20 residues. CDR1 and CDR2 (germline): SGHNT, YENEEA. V was trimmed by 1 base and J by 0 bases, leaving 19 bases between them. CDR3 residues: CASSLGLGQGLSSYNSPLHF. As DNA, the CDR3 is TGTGCCAGCAGCTTAGGGCTGGGGCAGGGGTTAAGCTCCTATAATTCACCCCTCCACTTT.

This clone appeared a few times. V usage is TRBV9 and J usage is TRBJ2-2; 7 bases are a match to TRBD1. This CDR3 has 15 amino acids. Looked up from germline, CDR1 is SGDLS and CDR2 is YYNGEE. The junction had 8 bases not matched to a gene; V was cut back by 3 bases and J by 6 bases. For the CDR3, the DNA is TGTGCCAGCAGCGCAACAGGGGCTAGCTCCGGGGAGCTGTTTTTT. It codes for CASSATGASSGELFF.

The genes are TRBV11-2 and TRBJ2-2; 12 bases are a match to TRBD2. Germline V gene lookup returns CDR1 SGHAT and CDR2 FQNNGV. The V and J ends lost 5 bases and 6 bases, in that order; junction bases with no gene match: 10. CDR3 length: 17 amino acids. CDR3 bases: TGTGCCAGCAGCCTCTACCTGACTAGCGGGGGTGCCGGGGAGCTGTTTTTT. Protein product: CASSLYLTSGGAGELFF.

The gene calls are TRBV5-1 and TRBJ2-7; 11 positions match TRBD2. The CDR3 extends over 17 amino acids. V dropped 4 bases and J dropped 4; count of bases not matched to a gene: 13. Germline-derived CDR1 and CDR2 are SGHRS and YFSETQ. The CDR3 DNA sequence: TGCGCCAGCAGCGTCTTCTCCGGGACTAGCGGCGCATACGAGCAGTACTTC. Its translation: CASSVFSGTSGAYEQYF. The full variable domain, with the rest looked up from reference TRBV5-1 and TRBJ2-7, is KAGVTQTPRYLIKTRGQQVTLSCSPISGHRSVSWYQQTPGQGLQFLFEYFSETQRNKGNFPGRFSGRQFSNSRSEMNVSTLELGDSALYLCASSVFSGTSGAYEQYFGPGTRLTVT.

This chain uses TRBV30 with TRBJ2-1; TRBD2 matches 8 bases. The V segment lost 2 bases and the J segment 8 bases; nucleotides outside the gene matches: 11. CDR3 length equals 15 residues. The V gene's germline CDR1 is GTSNPN and CDR2 SVGIG (reference sequence). CDR3 region: CAWSKSGGPPDEQFF. In DNA, the CDR3 is TGTGCCTGGAGTAAGTCGGGGGGGCCCCCCGATGAGCAGTTCTTC.

The V and J genes are TRBV6-5 and TRBJ2-7, with 9 bases matching TRBD1. The CDR3 runs to 13 residues. The trim removed 6 bases at V and 4 bases at J, leaving 4 bases unmatched. The V gene's germline CDR1 is MNHEY and CDR2 SVGAGI. In nucleotides, the CDR3 is TGTGCCAGCAGCACCGGGACAGGGTACGAGCAGTACTTC. Its protein is CASSTGTGYEQYF.

V and J are TRBV2 and TRBJ2-1; possibly TRBD1 for D (5 bases). This CDR3 is built from 11 residues. The germline V gene has CDR1 SNHLY and CDR2 FYNNEI. The V end was cut by 9 bases, the J end by 10 bases, with 13 bases between. CDR3 nucleotide sequence: TGTGCCAGTACCAGGGAACGCGAGCAGTTCTTC. This codes for CASTREREQFF.

This chain links TRBV6-6 with TRBJ1-1, with D perhaps TRBD1 (5 bases). Germline CDR1 reads MNHNY; CDR2 reads SVGAGI (reference sequence). Between the trimmed V and J ends, which lost 2 bases and 7 bases, there was a span of 14 bases. The CDR3 has 14 amino acids. The CDR3 coding sequence is TGTGCCAGCAGTTACATGGCAGGGCGGAATGAAGCTTTCTTT. Translated, it gives CASSYMAGRNEAFF.

This clone was picked up a small number of times. This chain connects TRBV6-6 to TRBJ2-5; TRBD1 matches 11 bases. With 2 bases clipped from V and 2 bases from J, the junction kept 4 bases outside the gene matches. The CDR3 totals 16 residues. In germline, CDR1 is MNHNY, CDR2 SVGAGI (reference sequence). The CDR3 sequence: CASSYRGQGGQETQYF. The CDR3 region has the DNA TGTGCCAGCAGTTACCGGGGACAGGGGGGTCAAGAGACCCAGTACTTC.

This chain connects TRBV25-1 to TRBJ2-7; the D is unclear. CDR1 and CDR2 from the germline V gene are MGHDK and SYGVNS. Trimming took off 5 bases at V and 7 bases at J, with 9 bases between the two ends. The CDR3 runs 11 residues. The CDR3 is CASSPGQEQYF. For the CDR3, the DNA is TGTGCCAGCAGTCCAGGCCAGGAGCAGTACTTC.

CDR3 loop: CASSPGRPRETQYF. CDR3 nucleotides: TGCGCCAGCAGCCCCGGAAGGCCCAGGGAGACCCAGTACTTC. This chain connects TRBV5-1 to TRBJ2-5; D not resolved. V was clipped by 4 bases and J by 5 bases, with 15 bases between them. The V gene's germline CDR1 is SGHRS and CDR2 YFSETQ. There are 14 residues in the CDR3. The variable domain in full, with the rest retrieved from reference TRBV5-1 and TRBJ2-5, is KAGVTQTPRYLIKTRGQQVTLSCSPISGHRSVSWYQQTPGQGLQFLFEYFSETQRNKGNFPGRFSGRQFSNSRSEMNVSTLELGDSALYLCASSPGRPRETQYFGPGTRLLVL.

This chain joins TRBV20-1 and TRBJ1-1; D is unresolved. This CDR3 is built from 11 residues. CDR1 DFQATT and CDR2 SNEGSKA come from the germline V gene (reference sequence). V was shortened by 3 bases and J by 1 base, with 3 bases between the two germline ends. The CDR3 nucleotides read TGCAGTGCTAGCCGGAACACTGAAGCTTTCTTT. Translation gives CSASRNTEAFF.

The chain employs TRBV6-1 and TRBJ1-1; no clear D. CDR1 MNHNS and CDR2 SASEGT come from the germline V gene. The CDR3 is made up of 15 amino acids. V lost 4 bases, J lost 1 base, and 13 bases lay in between. This CDR3 reads CASSGWLTGNTEAFF. The DNA of the CDR3 is TGTGCCAGCAGTGGGTGGCTTACGGGGAACACTGAAGCTTTCTTT.

This chain links TRBV7-6 with TRBJ2-5, with D unresolved. This CDR3 has 11 residues. Germline V gives CDR1 SGHVS, CDR2 FNYEAQ. Trimming cost V 5 bases and J 4 bases, with 5 bases left between them. The DNA for the CDR3 is TGTGCCAGCAGCCTTTCAGAGACCCAGTACTTC. Its protein is CASSLSETQYF.